This record concerns one TCR beta chain sequence. Its antigen is still unknown. Per-base quality was not reported, and no clone a single base away is much larger than it. Based on the germline V gene, the CDR1 and CDR2 sequences are LGHNA and YNFKEQ. From the cysteine up to the phenylalanine, the CDR3 has a length of 14 residues. Only the CDR3 DNA is retained, 42 bases long and in frame from the first base. V and J are truncated by 4 bases and 1 base respectively, leaving an intervening sequence of 10 bases. TCRbeta CDR3 regions were amplified from genomic DNA by means of the immunoSEQ Assay, a bias-controlled multiplex PCR. As for the original processing: The number of nucleated cells in each sample was estimated by amplification of reference gene primers within the assay. To quantify the absolute abundance of each unique TCRbeta CDR3 rearrangement, sequence reads were collapsed and filtered. For each sample, productive Simpson clonality was calculated as the square root of Simpson's diversity index over productive rearrangements. As stored in TCRdb, this immuneACCESS dataset retains in-frame rearrangements with V and J assigned. A fraction of the clones does not appear; measured against another copy, unresolved V genes explain less than half of the discrepancy, and the remainder lacks a known reason. Clonal size and the V and J genes are those of that table, whereas D and trimming came from the DNA. This sample gives some 490,000 clones in total; 75% to 90% of them show up just once. The ten largest clones take up 3.2% of the sample.

The sample originates from a study of blood T cell repertoires in COVID-19 (dated by TCRdb to between 2020 and 2021). At the level of the whole study: Samples from collaborators originated in the United States, Italy and Spain and spanned both the acute and convalescent phases of COVID-19. The prospective study material was composed of cDNA or gDNA derived from T cells, B-cell-depleted T cells, or PBMCs. Subjects who had been exposed to COVID-19, were actively infected with it, or had recovered from it provided the deeply sampled blood TCRbeta repertoires that made up the dataset. A freely available public database, intended as a resource for researchers studying the immune response to SARS-CoV-2, is where the repertoires were released. Samples came from the ongoing ImmuneRACE study (first 160 participants) plus 1,254 subjects from 6 global collaborators. The sample metadata nearly always contained a de-identified subject ID, COVID-19 status, age in years and sex. HLA class I and class II types, where available, came from metadata supplied by the sample provider rather than from assay-based typing. What the work shows at the level of the full study, not this receptor alone: Clinical and demographic metadata were provided uncurated, with the amount varying by source and participant.

Each collaborating institution followed its own protocols to collect whole blood in K2EDTA tubes. Collaborator samples were shipped for TCRbeta analysis as frozen whole blood, isolated PBMCs, or DNA extracted from either sample type. This TCR was sampled from a human donor in a cohort sampled during active COVID-19. The specimen was peripheral blood. The rearrangement joined TRBV4-2 to TRBJ1-1; the D region possibly corresponds to TRBD1 (5 bases align). The DNA reads as follows: TGTGCCAGCAGCCCTTGGGGGGAGAACACTGAAGCTTTCTTT. Translated, this gives CASSPWGENTEAFF.